Shown below are 19 T cell receptor beta chains from a single sample sequenced in a study of cytomegalovirus exposure and HLA in healthy donors. Generated by immunoSEQ multiplex PCR, the TCRdb table keeps only in-frame clones and is missing some. Of about 180,000 clones listed, roughly 86% are singletons. What was sequenced was PBMCs. Receptor source: a man aged 18 to 35 in good health and CMV-seropositive.

The rearrangement joins TRBV6-4 to TRBJ2-1; 8 nucleotides agree with TRBD1. This CDR3 has 14 amino acids. J gave up 6 bases and V 6 bases, and 7 bases lay outside the gene matches. In germline, CDR1 is MRHNA, CDR2 SNTAGT. CDR3 sequence (DNA): TGTGCCAGCAGCCCGACAGGGGAACGCAATGAGCAGTTCTTC. It encodes CASSPTGERNEQFF.

The chain uses TRBV9 and TRBJ1-2; 9 bases agree with TRBD1. Germline CDR1 SGDLS, CDR2 YYNGEE. The CDR3 is 12 residues long. The junction had 3 bases not matched to a gene; V was cut back by 4 bases and J by 8 bases. The CDR3 DNA is TGTGCCAGCAGCACGACAGGGGGGGGCTACACCTTC. It translates to CASSTTGGGYTF.

The chain uses TRBV6-1 and TRBJ2-7; D possibly corresponds to TRBD1 (6 bases). In germline, CDR1 is MNHNS, CDR2 SASEGT. V lost 2 bases to trimming and J lost 5 bases, with 10 bases between them. This CDR3 spans 13 amino acids. CDR3 region: CASSEQRGNEQYF. The DNA for the CDR3 is TGTGCCAGCAGTGAACAAAGGGGGAACGAGCAGTACTTC.

The genes are TRBV9 and TRBJ2-7; the D is unclear. This CDR3 comprises 14 residues. From germline, CDR1 is SGDLS and CDR2 YYNGEE. V dropped 0 bases and J dropped 0 bases, with 7 bases sitting between them. DNA for the CDR3: TGTGCCAGCAGCGTAGTACCGAGCTCCTACGAGCAGTACTTC. It codes for CASSVVPSSYEQYF.

The chain is built from TRBV15 and TRBJ2-7; D may be TRBD2 (5 bases). The CDR3 covers 11 residues. Germline loops: CDR1 LNHNV, CDR2 YYDKDF (reference sequence). Trimming took off 9 bases at V and 4 bases at J, with 10 bases between the two ends. The CDR3 protein is CATSAGYEQYF. The CDR3 DNA is TGTGCCACGAGCGCGGGTTACGAGCAGTACTTC. Drawing the rest from reference TRBV15 and TRBJ2-7, the complete variable domain is DAMVIQNPRYQVTQFGKPVTLSCSQTLNHNVMYWYQQKSSQAPKLLFHYYDKDFNNEADTPDNFQSRRPNTSFCFLDIRSPGLGDTAMYLCATSAGYEQYFGPGTRLTVT.

The chain couples TRBV4-2 to TRBJ2-3; no clear D. This CDR3 contains 14 residues. Germline V CDR1 and CDR2: LGHNA, YNFKEQ. Trimming took 0 bases from V and 3 from J, leaving 7 bases between them. The CDR3 loop is CASSQDPGTDTQYF. Written as DNA, the CDR3 is TGTGCCAGCAGCCAAGATCCGGGTACAGATACGCAGTATTTT.

The V call is TRBV19, the J call TRBJ2-7; 10 bases are a match to TRBD1. The CDR3 has 14 residues. From germline, CDR1 is LNHDA and CDR2 SQIVND (reference sequence). The trim removed 3 bases at V and 5 bases at J, leaving 4 bases unmatched. The CDR3 region is CASSIRDRGDEQYF. The CDR3 DNA reads as TGTGCCAGTAGTATCAGGGACAGGGGCGACGAGCAGTACTTC. Supplemented by reference TRBV19 and TRBJ2-7, the full variable domain reads DGGITQSPKYLFRKEGQNVTLSCEQNLNHDAMYWYRQDPGQGLRLIYYSQIVNDFQKGDIAEGYSVSREKKESFPLTVTSAQKNPTAFYLCASSIRDRGDEQYFGPGTRLTVT.

The genes are TRBV15 and TRBJ1-2; D is unresolved. The V gene lost 4 bases and the J gene lost 7 bases, with 19 bases spanning the gap. This CDR3 has 15 residues. Germline CDR1 reads LNHNV; CDR2 reads YYDKDF (reference sequence). DNA for the CDR3: TGTGCCACCAGCAAGTTGCGGGAGTCGGCAAGTGGCTACACCTTC. Encoded protein: CATSKLRESASGYTF.

This clone turned up a few times. The chain links TRBV9 to TRBJ1-1; 11 positions match TRBD1. The V gene end was trimmed by 4 bases and the J gene end by 3 bases; junction bases not matched to a gene: 5. The CDR3 covers 15 residues. The germline V gene encodes CDR1 SGDLS and CDR2 YYNGEE. The CDR3 sequence is CASSQWTGGYTEAFF. CDR3 nucleotides: TGTGCCAGCAGCCAATGGACAGGGGGCTACACTGAAGCTTTCTTT.

This clone was detected once. The rearrangement uses TRBV19 and TRBJ2-3, with TRBD2 matching 9 bases. In germline, CDR1 is LNHDA, CDR2 SQIVND (reference sequence). The CDR3 loop spans 16 amino acids. Trimming cost V 1 base and J 4 bases; bases outside gene matches: 6. As DNA, the CDR3 is TGTGCCAGTAGTATAGTCCCTAGCGGGGAGGCAGATACGCAGTATTTT. It is translated as CASSIVPSGEADTQYF.

The rearrangement joins TRBV6-5 to TRBJ1-1, with D perhaps TRBD1 (6 bases). Trimming shortened V by 4 bases and J by 5 bases, and 14 bases separated the two germline ends. The CDR3 consists of 14 residues. The V gene's germline CDR1 is MNHEY and CDR2 SVGAGI. The CDR3: CASSFGWGRTEAFF. DNA of the CDR3: TGTGCCAGCAGTTTCGGCTGGGGGCGAACTGAAGCTTTCTTT.

The chain recombines TRBV7-2 with TRBJ1-5, with D hard to call. Trimming took off 8 bases at V and 2 bases at J, with 10 bases between the two ends. The germline gives CDR1 SGHTA, CDR2 FQGNSA. CDR3 length: 13 residues. CDR3 sequence: CASGLRGNQPQHF. The CDR3 bases are TGTGCCAGCGGGCTGAGGGGCAATCAGCCCCAGCATTTT.

The genes are TRBV4-1 and TRBJ1-3; D remains ambiguous. Trimming took off 1 base at V and 1 base at J, with 11 bases between the two ends. In germline, CDR1 is MGHRA, CDR2 YSYEKL. CDR3 length equals 16 residues. Here the CDR3 reads CASSQVTEASGNTIYF. In nucleotides, the CDR3 is TGCGCCAGCAGCCAAGTGACTGAGGCGTCTGGAAACACCATATATTTT.

The V call is TRBV29-1, the J call TRBJ2-1; 7 bases are shared with TRBD1. The CDR3 is made up of 12 amino acids. The germline gives CDR1 SQVTM, CDR2 ANQGSEA. V lost 3 bases to trimming and J lost 9 bases; unmatched junction nucleotides: 5. CDR3 loop: CSVDEGAAEQFF. DNA of the CDR3: TGCAGCGTTGATGAGGGGGCGGCTGAGCAGTTCTTC.

This sequence joins TRBV10-3 and TRBJ2-2; 7 bases match TRBD2. V trimming: 0 bases; J trimming: 2 bases; junction bases outside the gene matches: 12. CDR3 length: 19 amino acids. CDR1 and CDR2 from the germline V gene are ENHRY and SYGVKD. The CDR3 DNA follows: TGTGCCATCAGTGAGTCTAGGTCTAGCGGAGGGCATAACACCGGGGAGCTGTTTTTT. Residues: CAISESRSSGGHNTGELFF.

The rearrangement joins TRBV4-2 to TRBJ2-5, with 7 bases aligning to TRBD1. The junction had 6 bases not matched to a gene; V was cut back by 0 bases and J by 5 bases. Germline lookup yields CDR1 LGHNA and CDR2 YNFKEQ. The CDR3 runs 15 residues. The CDR3 region is CASSQEGQPGETQYF. For the CDR3, the DNA is TGTGCCAGCAGCCAAGAGGGACAGCCCGGGGAGACCCAGTACTTC.

The V and J genes are TRBV6-6 and TRBJ1-2; 10 bases map to TRBD1. The CDR3 runs 15 residues. The ends lost 8 bases at V and 5 bases at J; junction bases unmatched: 11. Germline-derived CDR1 and CDR2 are MNHNY and SVGAGI (reference sequence). CDR3: CASRTSRTGGYGYTF. DNA of the CDR3: TGTGCCAGCCGCACGTCGAGGACAGGGGGGTATGGCTACACCTTC.

V usage is TRBV6-1 and J usage is TRBJ2-4; 7 bases line up with TRBD1. V lost 3 bases and J lost 7; bases outside the gene matches: 3. Germline loops: CDR1 MNHNS, CDR2 SASEGT. The CDR3 length is 13 residues. Written as DNA, the CDR3 is TGTGCCAGCAGTGATGACAGGGCGAACATTCAGTACTTC. Protein product: CASSDDRANIQYF.

The gene calls are TRBV2 and TRBJ2-3; TRBD1 matches at 9 bases. Germline V gene data show CDR1 as SNHLY and CDR2 as FYNNEI. Trimming cost V 11 bases and J 3 bases; bases outside gene matches: 9. This CDR3 comprises 14 residues. CDR3 amino acids: CAGAPGQGTDTQYF. The CDR3 DNA reads as TGTGCCGGGGCCCCGGGACAGGGTACAGATACGCAGTATTTT.